One and the same sample provided the 5 T cell receptor beta chains below, sequenced in a study of OX40 agonist ivuxolimab in advanced cancers. Sequenced by immunoSEQ multiplex PCR; TCRdb stores in-frame clones only, minus some. The sample has around 19,000 clones, roughly 74% seen once. Sample: CD4+ or CD8+ T cells sorted from blood, taken in a trial of the OX40 agonist ivuxolimab. Receptor source: an adult with an advanced solid tumor such as melanoma, head and neck, liver or kidney cancer.

This chain links TRBV28 with TRBJ1-6; 10 nucleotides match TRBD1. CDR1 is MDHEN, CDR2 SYDVKM, per germline. This CDR3 spans 20 amino acids. The J segment lost 0 bases and the V segment lost 5 bases, leaving 13 bases of the junction unmatched. CDR3 in amino acids: CASSSPGQGFLVSYNSPLHF. The CDR3 DNA is TGTGCCAGCAGTAGCCCGGGACAGGGGTTTCTTGTCTCCTATAATTCACCCCTCCACTTT.

The CDR3 protein is CASSYSGAGETQYF. The CDR3 DNA is TGTGCCAGCAGTTATTCGGGGGCCGGAGAGACCCAGTACTTC. The V call is TRBV6-6, the J call TRBJ2-5; D assignment may be TRBD1 or TRBD2 (6 bases each). The CDR3 sequence is 14 residues long. The V gene lost 3 bases and the J gene lost 4 bases, with 12 bases spanning the gap. The germline V gene encodes CDR1 MNHNY and CDR2 SVGAGI (reference sequence).

The gene calls are TRBV6-1 and TRBJ2-7; 8 nucleotides agree with TRBD1. Per germline, CDR1 MNHNS and CDR2 SASEGT. Trimming took 2 bases from V and 3 from J; bases not matched to a gene: 9. The CDR3 totals 16 residues. The CDR3 coding sequence is TGTGCCAGCAGTGAAATAGTACAGGGGGACGTCTACGAGCAGTACTTC. It translates to CASSEIVQGDVYEQYF.

The chain carries TRBV2 and TRBJ1-2; TRBD1 aligns across 7 bases. The CDR3 contains 15 residues. J gave up 2 bases and V 3 bases, and 6 bases lay outside the gene matches. Per the germline V gene, CDR1 is SNHLY and CDR2 is FYNNEI. This chain's CDR3 is CASSDSRDSNYGYTF. Here the CDR3 DNA reads TGTGCCAGCAGTGATTCCCGGGACAGCAACTATGGCTACACCTTC.

There are a few counts of this clone. This chain joins TRBV28 and TRBJ1-1; D not resolved. CDR1 is MDHEN and CDR2 is SYDVKM in the germline V gene. The CDR3 contains 13 residues. Deletions cut 2 bases from V and 5 bases from J, with 9 bases between. CDR3 amino acids: CASSLQDWTEAFF. CDR3 nucleotide sequence: TGTGCCAGCAGTTTACAAGACTGGACTGAAGCTTTCTTT.